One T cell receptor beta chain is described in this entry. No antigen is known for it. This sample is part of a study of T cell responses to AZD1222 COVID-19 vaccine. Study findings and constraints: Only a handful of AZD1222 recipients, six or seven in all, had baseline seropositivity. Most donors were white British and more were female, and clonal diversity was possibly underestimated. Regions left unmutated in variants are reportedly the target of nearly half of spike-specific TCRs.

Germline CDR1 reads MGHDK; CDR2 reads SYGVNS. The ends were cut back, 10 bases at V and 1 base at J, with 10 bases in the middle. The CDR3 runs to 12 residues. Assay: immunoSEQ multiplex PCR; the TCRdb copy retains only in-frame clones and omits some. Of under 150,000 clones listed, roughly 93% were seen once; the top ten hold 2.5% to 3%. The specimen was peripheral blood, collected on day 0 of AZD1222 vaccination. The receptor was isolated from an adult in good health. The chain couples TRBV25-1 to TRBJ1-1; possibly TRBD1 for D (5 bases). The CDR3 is CAIPRENTEAFF. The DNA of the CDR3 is TGTGCCATCCCCAGGGAGAACACTGAAGCTTTCTTT.